Listed below are T cell receptor beta chains from one sample, sequenced in a study of T cells after yellow fever vaccination. TCRdb itself ran the 5' RACE reads through MiXCR, one entry per CDR3 protein. The table includes a few hundred thousand distinct CDR3 sequences, less than 9.5% detected once. Sample: PBMCs, taken more than 40 days after the first yellow fever vaccination. Receptor source: a man aged 18 to 29 who received the YFV17D yellow fever vaccine. Both conserved end residues are part of each CDR3. D genes are given only for firm matches. The size field is filled for only some rows; it gives once, few, many or a size class.

TRBJ2-1 | TRBV12-3/TRBV12-4 | NA | NA | TGTGCCAGCAGTTTAGCGCTGACGGGGGCGGCGTTCTTC | CASSLALTGAAFF
TRBJ2-1 | TRBV19 | TRBD2 | NA | TGTGCCAGTAGTATGCGGGGGGGGTCAAATGAGCAGTTCTTC | CASSMRGGSNEQFF
TRBJ1-1 | TRBV12-3/TRBV12-4 | NA | NA | TGTGCCAGCAGGGGGGGAGGGTTTGAAGCTTTCTTT | CASRGGGFEAFF
TRBJ1-1 | TRBV7-2 | TRBD1 | many | TGTGCCAGCAGCGCGACAGGGATGAACACTGAAGCTTTCTTT | CASSATGMNTEAFF
TRBJ1-4 | TRBV12-3/TRBV12-4 | TRBD1 | few | TGTGCCAGCAGTTTGGGGACAGGGATTGGTGAAAAACTGTTTTTT | CASSLGTGIGEKLFF
TRBJ1-2 | TRBV5-1 | TRBD1 | few | TGCGCCAGCAGCCCCGGACAGGCCGGGGGCTACACCTTC | CASSPGQAGGYTF
TRBJ1-1 | TRBV28 | NA | few | TGTGCCACCCTCGGCATTGGGAACACTGAAGCTTTCTTT | CATLGIGNTEAFF
TRBJ2-1 | TRBV20-1 | TRBD2 | few | TGCTGTGCTGGGCTAGCGGGGGACAGCAATGAGCAGTTCTTC | CCAGLAGDSNEQFF
TRBJ1-5 | TRBV11-1 | NA | few | TGTGCCAGCAGCTTAGTCTTGGGTTGGACAGCAGATCAGCCCCAGCATTTT | CASSLVLGWTADQPQHF
TRBJ2-1 | TRBV12-3/TRBV12-4 | NA | few | TGTGCCAGCAGTTGGGGGGAGTACAATGAGCAGTTCTTC | CASSWGEYNEQFF
TRBJ2-1 | TRBV7-9 | NA | few | TGTGCCAGCAGCTTAGCGCTAAGACGGACTCCCGATGAGCAGTTCTTC | CASSLALRRTPDEQFF
TRBJ1-1 | TRBV5-6 | NA | NA | TGTGCCAGCAGCCTCGGTTTGGAAGTTGACACTGAAGCTTTCTTT | CASSLGLEVDTEAFF
TRBJ2-1 | TRBV6-5 | NA | NA | TGTGCCAGCAGTTCCGGGTGGGCCCAGGGGCAGTTCTTC | CASSSGWAQGQFF
TRBJ2-1 | TRBV20-1 | TRBD1 | few | TGCAGTGCCACCCAGGGGGCGCCCCCCAACAATGAGCAGTTCTTC | CSATQGAPPNNEQFF
TRBJ1-5 | TRBV5-1 | TRBD1 | many | TGCGCCAGCAGCTTGGGACAGGGCTTACAGCCCCAGCATTTT | CASSLGQGLQPQHF
TRBJ2-1 | TRBV9 | NA | NA | TGTGCCAGCAGCGTAGAGGGTCCTAGCGAGGCCTACAATGAGCAGTTCTTC | CASSVEGPSEAYNEQFF
TRBJ2-5 | TRBV6-5 | NA | few | TGTGCCAGCAGTTACACCCTTGGGGGGACGAGGGAGACCCAGTACTTC | CASSYTLGGTRETQYF
TRBJ2-3 | TRBV6-4 | TRBD2 | NA | TGTGCCTGCAGCCTCGTAAAACTAGCGGGGGGCCAGGGAGATACGCAGTATTTT | CACSLVKLAGGQGDTQYF
TRBJ1-5 | TRBV7-2 | NA | many | TGTGCCAGCAGCTTCGCCACTAACAATCAGCCCCAGCATTTT | CASSFATNNQPQHF
TRBJ1-4 | TRBV12-3/TRBV12-4 | TRBD1 | many | TGTGCCAGCAGAACAGGGGCTGCTAATGAAAAACTGTTTTTT | CASRTGAANEKLFF
TRBJ1-6 | TRBV6-1 | NA | NA | TGTGCCAGCAGGGAGCGGCGGGGATTACCCCTCCACTTT | CASRERRGLPLHF
TRBJ2-3 | TRBV19 | NA | few | TGTGCCAGTAGTCGACCCCGTAAAAGAACAGATACGCAGTATTTT | CASSRPRKRTDTQYF
TRBJ2-3 | TRBV20-1 | NA | few | TGCAGTGCTAGGCCCCTTTTCACAGATACGCAGTATTTT | CSARPLFTDTQYF
TRBJ1-1 | TRBV5-1 | NA | many | TGCGCCAGCAGCTTGGCCGGGCTTAGTTTGAACACTGAAGCTTTCTTT | CASSLAGLSLNTEAFF
TRBJ2-1 | TRBV7-2 | TRBD1 | NA | TGTGCCAGCAGCCCCCGGGACAGGGGGGGGAATAAGTTCTTC | CASSPRDRGGNKFF
TRBJ1-1 | TRBV4-3 | NA | NA | TGCGCCAGCAGCCAAGAGGGGAGGGGACGAACTGAAGCTTTCTTT | CASSQEGRGRTEAFF
TRBJ2-5 | TRBV6-5 | NA | few | TGTGCCAGCAGTTACTCGCTTCTAGACTCGCAAGAGACCCAGTACTTC | CASSYSLLDSQETQYF
TRBJ1-3 | TRBV6-5 | NA | few | TGTGCCAGCAGTTACAGGAGGACAAACTCTGGAAACACCATATATTTT | CASSYRRTNSGNTIYF
TRBJ1-2 | TRBV7-9 | NA | NA | TGTGCCAGCAGCTTGGGTGGGAGCCGAAACTATGGCTACACCTTC | CASSLGGSRNYGYTF
TRBJ1-4 | TRBV7-9 | NA | NA | TGTGCCAGCAGCCGTCAGTGGGGACGAGAAAAACTGTTTTTT | CASSRQWGREKLFF
TRBJ2-7 | TRBV4-1 | TRBD2 | NA | TGCGCCAGCAGCCGCCCCGAGCGGACTAGTTGGGGCTACGAGCAGTACTTC | CASSRPERTSWGYEQYF
TRBJ2-7 | TRBV9 | TRBD2 | NA | TGTGCCAGCAGCGTATCCGGGACTAGCGGGTCCTACGAGCAGTACTTC | CASSVSGTSGSYEQYF
TRBJ2-3 | TRBV7-3 | TRBD2 | many | TGTGCCAGCAGCCCGGGGGAGGGATCGACAGATACGCAGTATTTT | CASSPGEGSTDTQYF
TRBJ1-4 | TRBV4-1 | NA | NA | TGCGCCAGCAGCCAAACAAGAACAACTAATGAAAAACTGTTTTTT | CASSQTRTTNEKLFF
TRBJ2-5 | TRBV5-1 | TRBD2 | few | TGCGCCAGCAGCCCTAGCGGGGGGGCTCTGGAGACCCAGTACTTC | CASSPSGGALETQYF
TRBJ2-3 | TRBV12-3/TRBV12-4 | NA | many | TGTGCCAGCAGTTTTGGAGGGGCCACAGATACGCAGTATTTT | CASSFGGATDTQYF
TRBJ1-4 | TRBV20-1 | NA | NA | TGCACCATGACAGGCTCTAATGAAAAACTGTTTTTT | CTMTGSNEKLFF